Listed here is a single TCR beta chain. This sample is drawn from a study of blood T cell repertoires in COVID-19. Per the original methods: Reference gene primer amplification yielded estimated nucleated cell counts. TCRdb's table, derived via immunoSEQ multiplex PCR, lists solely in-frame clones and lacks some. V, J and clone size are those of that table, while D and trimming were read from the DNA. The repertoire holds about 310,000 clones, around 87% seen once, with 6.5% to 9.5% in the top ten. This CDR3 is built from 14 residues. This receptor was obtained from a woman aged 45-59 years who had recovered from COVID-19. Material for sequencing was peripheral blood. This chain links TRBV21-1 with TRBJ1-5. TRBV21-1 counts as a pseudogene. CDR3 sequence reads: CASSKDGRNQPQHF. In DNA form, the CDR3 reads TGTGCCAGCAGCAAAGATGGGAGAAATCAGCCCCAGCATTTT.